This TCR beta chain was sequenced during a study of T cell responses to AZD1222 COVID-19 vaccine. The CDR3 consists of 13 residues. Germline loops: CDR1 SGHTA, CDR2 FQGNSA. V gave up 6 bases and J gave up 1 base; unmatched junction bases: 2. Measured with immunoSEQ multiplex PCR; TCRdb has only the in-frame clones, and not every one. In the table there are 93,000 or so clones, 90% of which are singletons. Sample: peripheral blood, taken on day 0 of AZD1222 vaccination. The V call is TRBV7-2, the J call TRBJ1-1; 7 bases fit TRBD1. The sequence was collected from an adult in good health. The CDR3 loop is CASRRQGNTEAFF. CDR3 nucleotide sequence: TGTGCCAGCAGACGACAGGGGAACACTGAAGCTTTCTTT.